This passage covers 6 T cell receptor beta chains from one sample sequenced in a study of post-analysis software for immune sequencing data. Regarding the study as a whole: Several TRBV segments occurring more often in patients than controls included TRBV5-6, TRBV5-1 and TRBV20-1.

These receptors' antigens are unknown. Unique molecular identifiers tagged the TCR beta cDNA libraries. TCRdb called the PCR reads again in MiXCR, with one record for every CDR3 protein. The data hold roughly 700,000 distinct CDR3 sequences, with 30% observed a single time. Sequencing was carried out using blood. Every receptor here comes from a girl between 10 and 17 years old with multiple sclerosis.

This chain connects TRBV10-3 to TRBJ2-1, with 9 bases lining up with TRBD1. Germline V CDR1 and CDR2: ENHRY, SYGVKD. V lost 4 bases to trimming and J lost 3 bases; unmatched junction nucleotides: 7. The CDR3 totals 16 residues. CDR3 in amino acids: CAISGRQGDGYNEQFF. The CDR3 nucleotides read TGTGCCATCAGTGGGAGACAGGGGGACGGCTACAATGAGCAGTTCTTC.

As regards this clonotype: Without the conserved terminal phenylalanine or tryptophan, this CDR3 likely stems from a read error. The chain links TRBV5-6 to TRBJ1-1; weak D call: TRBD1 (5 bases). In germline, CDR1 is SGHDT, CDR2 YYEEEE. The V end lost 2 bases, the J end lost 3 bases, and 11 bases lay between the germline ends. The length of the CDR3 is 14 residues. The chain's CDR3 is CASSLWGRHTEAFL. The CDR3 bases are TGTGCCAGCAGCTTATGGGGACGGCACACTGAAGCTTTCTTG.

This clonotype was counted between two and nine times. The chain combines TRBV20-1 with TRBJ2-7; TRBD2 matches 7 bases. The CDR3 runs to 13 residues. V lost 8 bases and J lost 0; bases outside the gene matches: 7. The V gene's germline CDR1 is DFQATT and CDR2 SNEGSKA (reference sequence). The CDR3 sequence: CSSLAVSSYEQYF. Here the CDR3 DNA reads TGCAGTTCTCTAGCGGTTAGCTCCTACGAGCAGTACTTC.

A remark on this clonotype: A read error may explain this, as a much larger clone is one base away. This chain links TRBV6-2 or TRBV6-3 with TRBJ2-7; maybe TRBD1 (6 bases). Germline loops: CDR1 MNHEY, CDR2 SVGEGT. The CDR3 is made up of 13 amino acids. The ends were cut back, 2 bases at V and 5 bases at J, with 10 bases in the middle. CDR3 sequence (DNA): TGTGCCAGCAGTTACAGGGACATCGACGAGCAGTACTTC. Translated, it gives CASSYRDIDEQYF.

This clonotype was observed at least ten times. The genes are TRBV3-1 and TRBJ2-3; D is unresolved. The germline V gene encodes CDR1 LGHDT and CDR2 YNNKEL (reference sequence). V dropped 5 bases and J dropped 2 bases, with 8 bases sitting between them. The CDR3 runs 13 residues. DNA for the CDR3: TGTGCCAGCAGCAATGGACCCACAGATACGCAGTATTTT. Translated, it gives CASSNGPTDTQYF.

CDR3 nucleotide sequence: TGTGCCAGCAGTTTCTGGACAGGGGGCACTGAAGCTTTCTTT. Protein: CASSFWTGGTEAFF. The rearrangement uses TRBV12-3 or TRBV12-4 and TRBJ1-1, with 10 bases matching TRBD1. The CDR3 is made up of 14 amino acids. V dropped 3 bases and J dropped 4; count of bases not matched to a gene: 2.